These 14 T cell receptor beta chains were sequenced from one sample in a study of cytomegalovirus exposure and HLA in healthy donors. PCR employed 60 Vbeta and 13 Jbeta primers. The repertoire was sequenced with immunoSEQ multiplex PCR; TCRdb's copy has only in-frame clones and lacks some. The sample consists of over 90,000 clones, 50% to 70% of them appearing once. The sample taken for sequencing was PBMCs. The receptor source for this set is a human donor in good health.

This CDR3 is CAWSWRGQGNSPLHF. The CDR3, as DNA: TGTGCCTGGAGTTGGCGGGGACAGGGAAATTCACCCCTCCACTTT. This sequence joins TRBV30 and TRBJ1-6, with 9 bases lining up with TRBD1. Trimming took 2 bases from V and 7 from J; bases not matched to a gene: 6. The CDR3 runs 15 residues. The germline V gene has CDR1 GTSNPN and CDR2 SVGIG (reference sequence).

Comment on this clone: Other DNA sequences in this specimen translate into the identical CDR3. The chain couples TRBV19 to TRBJ1-3, with D maybe TRBD1 (5 bases). V was clipped by 5 bases and J by 4 bases, with 12 bases between them. The CDR3 is 14 residues long. Germline-derived CDR1 and CDR2 are LNHDA and SQIVND (reference sequence). CDR3 nucleotides: TGTGCCAGTAGTCCCCGGGACTCGGGAAACACCATATATTTT. Protein product: CASSPRDSGNTIYF.

This clone was found once. This chain links TRBV6-6 with TRBJ1-1; 11 bases are a match to TRBD1. V lost 7 bases and J lost 1; bases outside the gene matches: 8. The CDR3 runs 16 residues. Per the germline V gene, CDR1 is MNHNY and CDR2 is SVGAGI (reference sequence). The CDR3 region is CASNRRDRGKNTEAFF. CDR3 bases: TGTGCCAGCAACCGCCGGGACAGGGGGAAGAACACTGAAGCTTTCTTT.

V and J are TRBV19 and TRBJ2-3, with 7 bases aligning to TRBD1. After removal of 6 bases from V and 1 base from J, the junction contained 7 bases not matched to a gene. This CDR3 contains 15 residues. Looked up from germline, CDR1 is LNHDA and CDR2 is SQIVND (reference sequence). The CDR3 protein is CASRSYRGGTDTQYF. In DNA form, the CDR3 reads TGTGCCAGTAGAAGCTACAGGGGAGGCACAGATACGCAGTATTTT.

This clone has only a few counts. The gene calls are TRBV4-1 and TRBJ2-3; 8 bases match TRBD2. Per the germline V gene, CDR1 is MGHRA and CDR2 is YSYEKL. The CDR3 spans 15 residues. The trim removed 2 bases at V and 2 bases at J, leaving 3 bases unmatched. The CDR3 DNA reads as TGCGCCAGCAGCCAACTAGCGGGTTACACAGATACGCAGTATTTT. Translating gives CASSQLAGYTDTQYF.

The chain is built from TRBV29-1 and TRBJ1-1; D is uncertain. V was clipped by 0 bases and J by 4 bases, with 12 bases between them. CDR3 length: 14 residues. The germline CDR1 and CDR2 sequences are SQVTM and ANQGSEA. The CDR3 DNA follows: TGCAGCGTTGAAGATCCCGGGGTGGGCACTGAAGCTTTCTTT. It yields the protein CSVEDPGVGTEAFF.

This sequence joins TRBV6-7 and TRBJ1-5; 11 nucleotides match TRBD1. TRBV6-7 qualifies as an ORF whose function is uncertain. Trimming removed 6 bases from V and 2 bases from J; junction bases left unmatched: 18. The CDR3 spans 20 residues. As DNA, the CDR3 is TGTGCCAGCAGCCCCCATCCCCGGGACAGGGGGTGGTGGGGCAATCAGCCCCAGCATTTT. Translation: CASSPHPRDRGWWGNQPQHF.

This clone appeared a few times. V gene TRBV29-1 combines with J gene TRBJ1-2, with 12 bases lining up with TRBD1. V lost 4 bases, J lost 3 bases, and 6 bases stayed unmatched. The germline CDR1 and CDR2 sequences are SQVTM and ANQGSEA. This CDR3 contains 15 residues. The chain's CDR3 is CSVGGTGGSDYGYTF. The CDR3 DNA reads as TGCAGCGTTGGTGGGACAGGGGGCAGCGACTATGGCTACACCTTC.

This chain joins TRBV12-2 and TRBJ2-7; whether TRBD2, the table's D call, matches the DNA was not checked. TRBV12-2 is noted as a pseudogene. The CDR3 extends over 15 amino acids. The CDR3 bases are TGTGCAAGTCGCTTAGGGGGTAGGGAGAGGGACGAGCAGTACTTC. It encodes CASRLGGRERDEQYF.

This clone was observed once. The chain uses TRBV28 and TRBJ1-5; D remains ambiguous. Trimming stripped 6 bases from V and 0 bases from J, with 15 bases between. Germline assignment: CDR1 MDHEN and CDR2 SYDVKM. There are 16 residues in the CDR3. The CDR3 loop reads CASSPHTDYSNQPQHF. The CDR3 nucleotides are TGTGCCAGCAGCCCCCATACAGATTATAGCAATCAGCCCCAGCATTTT. Combining the CDR3 with reference TRBV28 and TRBJ1-5 gives the whole variable domain DVKVTQSSRYLVKRTGEKVFLECVQDMDHENMFWYRQDPGLGLRLIYFSYDVKMKEKGDIPEGYSVSREKKERFSLILESASTNQTSMYLCASSPHTDYSNQPQHFGDGTRLSIL.

This rearrangement joins TRBV28 to TRBJ2-5; a possible D gene is TRBD2 (5 bases). This CDR3 contains 12 residues. CDR1 is MDHEN and CDR2 is SYDVKM in the germline V gene. V lost 10 bases and J lost 5, with 14 bases in between. In DNA form, the CDR3 reads TGTGCCACCTACAATTCGGGGGAGACCCAGTACTTC. It codes for CATYNSGETQYF.

The rearrangement joins TRBV4-1 to TRBJ1-2, with 8 bases fitting TRBD1. J was trimmed by 8 bases and V by 1 base; bases with no gene match: 12. Germline values: CDR1 MGHRA, CDR2 YSYEKL. The CDR3 has 16 residues. CDR3 sequence reads: CASSQAQGGQGWGYTF. CDR3 sequence (DNA): TGCGCCAGCAGCCAAGCCCAAGGAGGACAGGGATGGGGCTACACCTTC.

The chain couples TRBV19 to TRBJ2-3, with D possibly being TRBD2 (7 bases). Deletions cut 9 bases from V and 2 bases from J, with 21 bases between. CDR1 and CDR2 from the germline V gene are LNHDA and SQIVND (reference sequence). CDR3 length: 16 residues. The CDR3 spells CASRERGTTPTDTQYF. CDR3 bases: TGTGCCAGCAGAGAAAGGGGGACTACCCCCACAGATACGCAGTATTTT.

The chain is built from TRBV11-3 and TRBJ2-3, with 7 bases fitting TRBD2. Germline values: CDR1 SGHNT, CDR2 YENEEA. Trimming cost V 5 bases and J 0 bases; bases outside gene matches: 14. This CDR3 spans 18 amino acids. The CDR3 DNA is TGTGCCAGCAGCCTGACCTCTTCGACTAGCCTGAGCACAGATACGCAGTATTTT. Translated, it gives CASSLTSSTSLSTDTQYF.